These 15 T cell receptor beta chains were all obtained from the same sample, sequenced in a study of CD8 T cells in ankylosing spondylitis. One entry per CDR3 protein, called by TCRdb with MiXCR from the 5' RACE reads. The sample carries roughly 130,000 distinct CDR3 sequences, roughly an eighth recorded once. The sample consisted of blood, either unsorted or a sorted T cell fraction (not recorded which). The receptors were sampled from a female donor with ankylosing spondylitis or in good health (not recorded which).

This clonotype was seen more than once but under ten times. This chain uses TRBV20-1 with TRBJ2-5, with TRBD2 identical over 9 bases. Germline values: CDR1 DFQATT, CDR2 SNEGSKA (reference sequence). V was clipped by 0 bases and J by 4 bases; unmatched bases: 6. The CDR3 sequence is 15 residues long. The CDR3 DNA reads TGCAGTGCTAGAGAAAGGACTAGCGTACGAGAGACCCAGTACTTC. It encodes CSARERTSVRETQYF.

At least ten counts were recorded for this clonotype. The V gene is TRBV20-1, the J gene TRBJ2-3, with 9 bases matching TRBD2. Germline-derived CDR1 and CDR2 are DFQATT and SNEGSKA (reference sequence). The CDR3 extends over 13 amino acids. V shed 6 bases, J shed 7 bases, and the junction held 8 bases outside the gene matches. CDR3 loop: CSAPAGGPYTQYF. Here the CDR3 DNA reads TGCAGTGCCCCTGCGGGAGGGCCGTATACGCAGTATTTT.

This clonotype has more than one count but fewer than ten. This chain links TRBV5-6 with TRBJ2-1; a possible D gene is TRBD2 (5 bases). This CDR3 contains 12 residues. Per the germline V gene, CDR1 is SGHDT and CDR2 is YYEEEE. The V and J ends lost 0 bases and 9 bases respectively, with 7 bases between them. DNA for the CDR3: TGTGCCAGCAGCTTGGTCCGGGGTGAGCAGTTCTTC. Its translation is CASSLVRGEQFF.

This clonotype has more than one count but fewer than ten. V and J are TRBV19 and TRBJ2-5, with TRBD2 matching over 11 bases. The germline gives CDR1 LNHDA, CDR2 SQIVND (reference sequence). The CDR3 covers 16 residues. Trimming removed 8 bases from V and 2 bases from J; junction bases left unmatched: 10. In DNA form, the CDR3 reads TGTGCCAGTCGGGGGCTAGCGGGGGGTAAGCAAGAGACCCAGTACTTC. Translating it yields CASRGLAGGKQETQYF.

The chain is built from TRBV20-1 and TRBJ2-3; D possibly corresponds to TRBD2 (6 bases). CDR3 size: 15 residues. Germline V gene data show CDR1 as DFQATT and CDR2 as SNEGSKA (reference sequence). V was trimmed by 6 bases and J by 0 bases, leaving 16 bases between them. CDR3: CSAEQRVLSTDTQYF. Written as DNA, the CDR3 is TGCAGTGCAGAACAGCGGGTACTTAGCACAGATACGCAGTATTTT.

This clonotype occurred many times. The gene calls are TRBV5-1 and TRBJ2-1; 13 bases align to TRBD2. The CDR3 contains 17 residues. The V gene end was trimmed by 0 bases and the J gene end by 7 bases; junction bases not matched to a gene: 7. Germline CDR1 reads SGHRS; CDR2 reads YFSETQ. DNA of the CDR3: TGCGCCAGCAGCTTGGGGCTGGGACTAGCGGGAACGAATGAGCAGTTCTTC. This gives the protein CASSLGLGLAGTNEQFF.

This chain uses TRBV18 with TRBJ1-1; D remains ambiguous. This CDR3 is 16 amino acids long. V was pared by 4 bases and J by 1 base, with 16 bases between. Germline V gene lookup returns CDR1 KGHSH and CDR2 LQKENI. The CDR3 DNA reads TGTGCCAGCTCACGGAGAGAACTCAAGTCGAACACTGAAGCTTTCTTT. Its translation: CASSRRELKSNTEAFF.

In this sample, this clonotype turned up many times. This sequence joins TRBV6-5 and TRBJ1-2, with a weak D call TRBD1 (5 bases). The CDR3 is 13 amino acids. Trimming removed 4 bases at V and 2 bases at J, with 8 bases between. Looked up from germline, CDR1 is MNHEY and CDR2 is SVGAGI. CDR3 nucleotide sequence: TGTGCCAGCAGTTGGGGGAGCAACTATGGCTACACCTTC. It is translated as CASSWGSNYGYTF.

J is TRBJ2-1 and V is TRBV27, with D possibly called TRBD1 or TRBD2 (5 bases each). The CDR3 sequence is 15 residues long. V lost 4 bases to trimming and J lost 7 bases, with 17 bases between them. CDR1 is MNHEY, CDR2 SMNVEV, per germline (reference sequence). CDR3 amino acids: CASSSPGRGVNEQFF. The CDR3 coding sequence is TGTGCCAGCAGTTCCCCGGGACGCGGAGTAAATGAGCAGTTCTTC.

This clonotype has a handful of counts. The V gene is TRBV12-3 or TRBV12-4, the J gene TRBJ1-1; D is undetermined. The CDR3 is 12 residues long. Trimming removed 8 bases at V and 1 base at J, with 8 bases between. This chain's CDR3 is CASGPANTEAFF. The CDR3 DNA is TGTGCCAGCGGACCAGCGAACACTGAAGCTTTCTTT.

The chain is built from TRBV2 and TRBJ2-1; D call uncertain. Deletions cut 2 bases from V and 6 bases from J, with 14 bases between. The CDR3 is made up of 15 amino acids. Per germline, CDR1 SNHLY and CDR2 FYNNEI. The CDR3 DNA reads TGTGCCAGCAGTGAACAAGGGTTGCTAGTCAATGAGCAGTTCTTC. This sequence encodes CASSEQGLLVNEQFF.

This clonotype was detected only a few times. The V and J genes are TRBV1 and TRBJ2-7; TRBD1, the table's D call, lacks a check against the DNA. TRBV1 is reported as a pseudogene. This CDR3 has 16 amino acids. In DNA form, the CDR3 reads TGCACCAGCAGCCAAGGTGGGGGGCCATCAGACTACGAGCAGTACTTC. It encodes CTSSQGGGPSDYEQYF.

The chain is built from TRBV19 and TRBJ2-2; TRBD1 agrees at 12 bases. The CDR3 runs to 15 residues. The V segment lost 3 bases and the J segment 6 bases; nucleotides outside the gene matches: 2. Germline assignment: CDR1 LNHDA and CDR2 SQIVND (reference sequence). The CDR3 loop is CASSIRDRGPGELFF. CDR3 in DNA: TGTGCCAGTAGTATTCGGGACAGGGGGCCCGGGGAGCTGTTTTTT.

This clonotype was picked up many times. J is TRBJ2-6 and V is TRBV20-1; D is tentatively TRBD1 or TRBD2 (5 bases each). CDR1 and CDR2 from the germline V gene are DFQATT and SNEGSKA (reference sequence). The CDR3 consists of 16 residues. Trimming left V 3 bases short and J 2 bases short, with 14 bases between. The CDR3, as DNA: TGCAGTGCTAGGGGGGTGAGAGGCCCTGGGGCCAACGTCCTGACTTTC. Translating it yields CSARGVRGPGANVLTF.

This clonotype was recorded only once. This could be a read error, since a much larger clone is one nucleotide away. J is TRBJ1-6 and V is TRBV28; D uncertain. Per the germline V gene, CDR1 is MDHEN and CDR2 is SYDVKM. The CDR3 contains 12 residues. CDR3 bases: TGTACCAGCAGTTTTCTCAACTCACCCCTCCACTTT. This codes for CTSSFLNSPLHF.